The clone carrying this T cell receptor beta chain was detected ten times or more. The CDR3 covers 13 residues. Trimming cost V 10 bases and J 4 bases, with 16 bases left between them. Germline-derived CDR1 and CDR2 are MNHNS and SASEGT. TCRdb reprocessed the 5' RACE reads via MiXCR and lists one record per CDR3 protein. The profile shows about 71,000 distinct CDR3 sequences, less than 5.5% of them singletons. This specimen belongs to a study of neurological immune-mediated disorders. This TCR was recovered from a man in his thirties or forties with multiple sclerosis. The chain links TRBV6-1 to TRBJ1-2; no firm D call. Material: PBMCs. For the CDR3, the DNA is TGTGCCACTGCAATCGACCCTTCCTATGGCTACACCTTC. It yields the protein CATAIDPSYGYTF.